These 3 T cell receptor beta chains were sequenced from one sample in a study of blood T cell repertoires in COVID-19. Generated by immunoSEQ multiplex PCR, the TCRdb table keeps only in-frame clones and is missing some. The sample lists over 150,000 clones, more than 70% seen once, with roughly a sixth in the top ten. The specimen was peripheral blood. Receptors originate from a man aged 45-65 years with COVID-19, enrolled during active disease.

This chain joins TRBV19 and TRBJ2-7, with TRBD2 matching over 9 bases. Germline values: CDR1 LNHDA, CDR2 SQIVND (reference sequence). The trim removed 1 base at V and 3 bases at J, leaving 4 bases unmatched. The CDR3 totals 15 residues. CDR3 residues: CASSIVPSGIYEQYF. The DNA of the CDR3 is TGTGCCAGTAGTATAGTCCCTAGCGGGATCTACGAGCAGTACTTC. The full variable domain, its missing parts supplied by reference TRBV19 and TRBJ2-7, is DGGITQSPKYLFRKEGQNVTLSCEQNLNHDAMYWYRQDPGQGLRLIYYSQIVNDFQKGDIAEGYSVSREKKESFPLTVTSAQKNPTAFYLCASSIVPSGIYEQYFGPGTRLTVT.

V usage is TRBV6-2 or TRBV6-3 and J usage is TRBJ2-1; D is possibly TRBD1 (6 bases). The CDR3 totals 13 residues. Germline V gene data show CDR1 as MNHEY and CDR2 as SVGEGT. The ends were cut back, 2 bases at V and 5 bases at J, with 7 bases in the middle. CDR3: CASSYGTHNEQFF. CDR3 sequence (DNA): TGTGCCAGCAGTTACGGGACACACAATGAGCAGTTCTTC.

This clone was detected once. The chain carries TRBV19 and TRBJ2-3; D gene unclear. CDR1 LNHDA and CDR2 SQIVND come from the germline V gene (reference sequence). The CDR3 length is 14 residues. Trimming left V 5 bases short and J 6 bases short, with 15 bases between. The CDR3 sequence: CASSVWARWDTQYF. The CDR3 nucleotides read TGTGCCAGTAGTGTCTGGGCCCGGTGGGATACGCAGTATTTT.